These T cell receptor beta chains were read from a single sample in a study of shared clonotypes between healthy human individuals. The assay was immunoSEQ multiplex PCR, and TCRdb's table has in-frame clones only and misses some. The profile shows a few hundred thousand clones, 60% to 70% of them singletons. The sample taken for sequencing was memory CD4+ T cells sorted from blood. The receptors come from a man younger than 40 in good health. Both conserved end residues are part of each CDR3. The order of the fields is clone size, V gene, J gene, D gene, CDR3 length, CDR3 protein, CDR3 DNA. D genes are given only for firm matches. The size of a clone is reported for some rows only, either as once, few or many, or as a class for expanded clones.

abundance: .
v_gene: TRBV5-1
j_gene: TRBJ2-3
d_gene: TRBD2
len: 14
CDR3aa: CASSLAGGRDTQYF
CDR3nt: TGCGCCAGCAGCTTAGCGGGAGGACGAGATACGCAGTATTTT

abundance: .
v_gene: TRBV28
j_gene: TRBJ2-5
d_gene: TRBD1
len: 15
CDR3aa: CASSIPPTGGQTQYF
CDR3nt: TGTGCCAGCAGTATACCCCCGACAGGGGGACAGACCCAGTACTTC

abundance: .
v_gene: TRBV4-1
j_gene: TRBJ2-1
d_gene: .
len: 17
CDR3aa: CASSQGLQGRTYNEQFF
CDR3nt: TGCGCCAGCAGCCAAGGACTACAAGGACGAACCTACAATGAGCAGTTCTTC

abundance: .
v_gene: TRBV5-1
j_gene: TRBJ2-3
d_gene: .
len: 14
CDR3aa: CASKERPSTDTQYF
CDR3nt: TGCGCCAGCAAGGAGCGACCGAGCACAGATACGCAGTATTTT

abundance: .
v_gene: TRBV2
j_gene: TRBJ1-1
d_gene: TRBD1
len: 16
CDR3aa: CASSRQGLLMNTEAFF
CDR3nt: TGTGCCAGCAGCCGACAGGGGCTCTTAATGAACACTGAAGCTTTCTTT

abundance: .
v_gene: TRBV11-2
j_gene: TRBJ2-1
d_gene: .
len: 13
CDR3aa: CASSLVSEGEQFF
CDR3nt: TGTGCCAGCAGCTTAGTTTCGGAAGGTGAGCAGTTCTTC

abundance: .
v_gene: TRBV27
j_gene: TRBJ2-2
d_gene: TRBD2
len: 16
CDR3aa: CASSARTSSYSGELFF
CDR3nt: TGTGCCAGCAGTGCCCGGACTAGCTCCTATTCCGGGGAGCTGTTTTTT

abundance: .
v_gene: TRBV9
j_gene: TRBJ2-1
d_gene: TRBD1
len: 16
CDR3aa: CASSVGGQGDYNEQFF
CDR3nt: TGTGCCAGCAGCGTAGGGGGACAGGGGGACTACAATGAGCAGTTCTTC

abundance: .
v_gene: TRBV6-1
j_gene: TRBJ1-3
d_gene: .
len: 15
CDR3aa: CASSEGTRSGNTIYF
CDR3nt: TGTGCCAGCAGTGAGGGGACCCGCTCTGGAAACACCATATATTTT

abundance: .
v_gene: TRBV11-2
j_gene: TRBJ2-1
d_gene: TRBD2
len: 15
CDR3aa: CASSSTSGSLSEQFF
CDR3nt: TGTGCCAGCAGCTCGACTAGCGGGAGTTTGAGTGAGCAGTTCTTC

abundance: .
v_gene: TRBV9
j_gene: TRBJ2-7
d_gene: TRBD2
len: 15
CDR3aa: CASSLDPGTRSEQYF
CDR3nt: TGTGCCAGCAGCCTCGACCCCGGGACTAGGAGCGAGCAGTACTTC

abundance: .
v_gene: TRBV7-2
j_gene: TRBJ2-5
d_gene: TRBD2
len: 15
CDR3aa: CASSSRSGREETQYF
CDR3nt: TGTGCCAGCAGCTCCCGTAGCGGGAGGGAAGAGACCCAGTACTTC

abundance: once
v_gene: TRBV5-1
j_gene: TRBJ1-2
d_gene: .
len: 14
CDR3aa: CASSSEGGNYGYTF
CDR3nt: TGCGCCAGCAGCTCGGAGGGGGGGAACTATGGCTACACCTTC

abundance: .
v_gene: TRBV11-3
j_gene: TRBJ2-7
d_gene: .
len: 14
CDR3aa: CASSLGGDSYEQYF
CDR3nt: TGTGCCAGCAGCTTAGGGGGTGACTCCTACGAGCAGTACTTC

abundance: .
v_gene: TRBV11-2
j_gene: TRBJ2-7
d_gene: .
len: 13
CDR3aa: CASSLDSSYEQYF
CDR3nt: TGTGCCAGCAGCTTAGATTCCTCCTACGAGCAGTACTTC

abundance: .
v_gene: TRBV7-9
j_gene: TRBJ1-1
d_gene: .
len: 15
CDR3aa: CASSFVQGRSTEAFF
CDR3nt: TGTGCCAGCAGCTTCGTTCAAGGGAGGAGTACTGAAGCTTTCTTT

abundance: .
v_gene: TRBV6-5
j_gene: TRBJ1-3
d_gene: .
len: 15
CDR3aa: CASSAPGTKGNTIYF
CDR3nt: TGTGCCAGCAGTGCACCGGGCACCAAAGGAAACACCATATATTTT

abundance: few
v_gene: TRBV27
j_gene: TRBJ2-5
d_gene: .
len: 14
CDR3aa: CASSSTGRQETQYF
CDR3nt: TGTGCCAGCAGTTCGACAGGACGCCAAGAGACCCAGTACTTC

abundance: .
v_gene: TRBV7-2
j_gene: TRBJ1-1
d_gene: .
len: 13
CDR3aa: CASSARRGVWAFF
CDR3nt: TGTGCCAGCAGCGCCCGGAGGGGGGTTTGGGCTTTCTTT

abundance: .
v_gene: TRBV7-9
j_gene: TRBJ2-5
d_gene: .
len: 15
CDR3aa: CASSLGDRDGETQYF
CDR3nt: TGTGCCAGCAGCTTAGGTGACAGAGATGGGGAGACCCAGTACTTC

abundance: .
v_gene: TRBV9
j_gene: TRBJ2-3
d_gene: TRBD1
len: 16
CDR3aa: CASSVETRGITDTQYF
CDR3nt: TGTGCCAGCAGCGTAGAAACCAGGGGGATCACAGATACGCAGTATTTT

abundance: few
v_gene: TRBV29-1
j_gene: TRBJ1-1
d_gene: .
len: 15
CDR3aa: CSVAPGWAMNTEAFF
CDR3nt: TGCAGCGTCGCCCCCGGGTGGGCGATGAACACTGAAGCTTTCTTT

abundance: .
v_gene: TRBV5-1
j_gene: TRBJ2-3
d_gene: .
len: 15
CDR3aa: CASSLAGISTDTQYF
CDR3nt: TGCGCCAGCAGCTTGGCAGGGATAAGCACAGATACGCAGTATTTT

abundance: .
v_gene: TRBV7-9
j_gene: TRBJ2-3
d_gene: .
len: 14
CDR3aa: CASSFRAGTDTQYF
CDR3nt: TGTGCCAGCAGCTTCCGGGCAGGGACAGATACGCAGTATTTT

abundance: once
v_gene: TRBV5-5
j_gene: TRBJ2-7
d_gene: .
len: 15
CDR3aa: CASSSKGDFLNEQYF
CDR3nt: TGTGCCAGCAGCTCAAAGGGAGACTTTCTCAACGAGCAGTACTTC

abundance: .
v_gene: TRBV5-4
j_gene: TRBJ2-1
d_gene: TRBD2
len: 16
CDR3aa: CASSYGGVAGGSEQFF
CDR3nt: TGTGCCAGCAGCTATGGGGGGGTAGCGGGAGGCAGTGAGCAGTTCTTC

abundance: .
v_gene: TRBV11-2
j_gene: TRBJ2-1
d_gene: .
len: 16
CDR3aa: CASSLSAGGRYNEQFF
CDR3nt: TGTGCCAGCAGCTTATCGGCAGGGGGGCGATACAATGAGCAGTTCTTC

abundance: .
v_gene: TRBV18
j_gene: TRBJ2-5
d_gene: TRBD1
len: 13
CDR3aa: CASSPTGGETQYF
CDR3nt: TGTGCCAGCTCTCCCACAGGGGGGGAGACCCAGTACTTC

abundance: .
v_gene: TRBV10-2
j_gene: TRBJ2-7
d_gene: .
len: 14
CDR3aa: CASSRQGIIYEQYF
CDR3nt: TGCGCCAGCAGTCGGCAGGGAATAATCTACGAGCAGTACTTC

abundance: .
v_gene: TRBV25-1
j_gene: TRBJ2-2
d_gene: .
len: 15
CDR3aa: CASSEWAVDTGELFF
CDR3nt: TGTGCCAGCAGTGAATGGGCGGTGGACACCGGGGAGCTGTTTTTT

abundance: once
v_gene: TRBV28
j_gene: TRBJ2-3
d_gene: .
len: 12
CDR3aa: CASGGGTDTQYF
CDR3nt: TGTGCCAGCGGGGGCGGCACAGATACGCAGTATTTT

abundance: few
v_gene: TRBV7-3
j_gene: TRBJ1-5
d_gene: .
len: 13
CDR3aa: CASSLNRDQPQHF
CDR3nt: TGTGCCAGCAGCTTAAACAGGGACCAGCCCCAGCATTTT

abundance: .
v_gene: TRBV27
j_gene: TRBJ2-7
d_gene: TRBD2
len: 21
CDR3aa: CASSCRSTNGLAGAHSYEQYF
CDR3nt: TGTGCCAGCAGTTGCCGAAGTACTAACGGACTAGCGGGAGCGCACTCCTACGAGCAGTACTTC

abundance: .
v_gene: TRBV5-1
j_gene: TRBJ2-7
d_gene: .
len: 15
CDR3aa: CASTLGVGVNYEQYF
CDR3nt: TGCGCCAGCACCCTCGGGGTGGGAGTTAACTACGAGCAGTACTTC

abundance: .
v_gene: TRBV9
j_gene: TRBJ2-2
d_gene: .
len: 16
CDR3aa: CASSPRQASNTGELFF
CDR3nt: TGTGCCAGCAGCCCCCGACAGGCATCGAACACCGGGGAGCTGTTTTTT

abundance: many
v_gene: TRBV19
j_gene: TRBJ2-6
d_gene: TRBD1
len: 18
CDR3aa: CASSLSTGTDSGANVLTF
CDR3nt: TGTGCCAGTAGTCTATCGACAGGGACCGACTCTGGGGCCAACGTCCTGACTTTC

abundance: .
v_gene: TRBV19
j_gene: TRBJ2-7
d_gene: .
len: 14
CDR3aa: CASSIDSGFYEQYF
CDR3nt: TGTGCCAGTAGTATAGATTCGGGATTCTACGAGCAGTACTTC

abundance: .
v_gene: TRBV30
j_gene: TRBJ1-5
d_gene: .
len: 14
CDR3aa: CAWSLDPAGQPQHF
CDR3nt: TGTGCCTGGAGTCTTGACCCCGCCGGTCAGCCCCAGCATTTT

abundance: .
v_gene: TRBV7-3
j_gene: TRBJ2-7
d_gene: .
len: 13
CDR3aa: CASSGIPGAEQYF
CDR3nt: TGTGCCAGCAGCGGAATACCAGGGGCCGAGCAGTACTTC

abundance: .
v_gene: TRBV2
j_gene: TRBJ2-5
d_gene: .
len: 13
CDR3aa: CASNSQIQETQYF
CDR3nt: TGTGCCAGCAATTCACAGATCCAAGAGACCCAGTACTTC

abundance: .
v_gene: TRBV18
j_gene: TRBJ2-5
d_gene: TRBD1
len: 17
CDR3aa: CASSPPGVAGGFGTQYF
CDR3nt: TGTGCCAGCTCACCACCGGGAGTTGCAGGGGGCTTCGGGACCCAGTACTTC

abundance: once
v_gene: TRBV19
j_gene: TRBJ2-2
d_gene: TRBD1
len: 16
CDR3aa: CASSIRDRDSTGELFF
CDR3nt: TGTGCCAGTAGTATTAGGGACAGGGACTCCACCGGGGAGCTGTTTTTT

abundance: .
v_gene: TRBV5-1
j_gene: TRBJ2-3
d_gene: TRBD1
len: 15
CDR3aa: CASSLPTGGGDTQYF
CDR3nt: TGCGCCAGCAGCCTACCGACAGGGGGAGGAGATACGCAGTATTTT

abundance: .
v_gene: TRBV16
j_gene: TRBJ2-7
d_gene: .
len: 16
CDR3aa: CASSQGPTSLTGEQYF
CDR3nt: TGTGCCAGCAGCCAAGGGCCGACTAGTTTGACTGGGGAGCAGTACTTC

abundance: few
v_gene: TRBV5-1
j_gene: TRBJ2-5
d_gene: .
len: 14
CDR3aa: CASSFGAAQETQYF
CDR3nt: TGCGCCAGCAGCTTTGGAGCGGCCCAAGAGACCCAGTACTTC

abundance: .
v_gene: TRBV9
j_gene: TRBJ2-5
d_gene: TRBD2
len: 18
CDR3aa: CASSVLYGGGGIQETQYF
CDR3nt: TGTGCCAGCAGCGTACTTTACGGCGGGGGGGGAATCCAAGAGACCCAGTACTTC

abundance: few
v_gene: TRBV19
j_gene: TRBJ2-1
d_gene: TRBD2
len: 16
CDR3aa: CASSRGSGLGALGQFF
CDR3nt: TGTGCCAGTAGTCGAGGATCGGGACTAGGAGCCTTAGGGCAGTTCTTC

abundance: .
v_gene: TRBV11-2
j_gene: TRBJ1-2
d_gene: .
len: 13
CDR3aa: CASSFGYNYGYTF
CDR3nt: TGTGCCAGCAGCTTCGGGTACAACTATGGCTACACCTTC

abundance: .
v_gene: TRBV5-1
j_gene: TRBJ2-2
d_gene: TRBD1
len: 13
CDR3aa: CASTRGGSGELFF
CDR3nt: TGCGCCAGCACCAGAGGGGGCTCCGGGGAGCTGTTTTTT

abundance: .
v_gene: TRBV5-5
j_gene: TRBJ2-2
d_gene: .
len: 13
CDR3aa: CASSLDFTGELFF
CDR3nt: TGTGCCAGCAGCCTGGATTTCACCGGGGAGCTGTTTTTT

abundance: once
v_gene: TRBV28
j_gene: TRBJ2-1
d_gene: .
len: 16
CDR3aa: CASSSPRGEAYNEQFF
CDR3nt: TGTGCCAGCAGTTCCCCCCGTGGGGAGGCCTACAATGAGCAGTTCTTC

abundance: few
v_gene: TRBV30
j_gene: TRBJ1-2
d_gene: .
len: 13
CDR3aa: CAWDKPGIYGYTF
CDR3nt: TGTGCCTGGGATAAACCCGGGATCTATGGCTACACCTTC

abundance: .
v_gene: TRBV6-1
j_gene: TRBJ1-3
d_gene: .
len: 16
CDR3aa: CASSEAPGAPGNTIYF
CDR3nt: TGTGCCAGCAGTGAAGCACCGGGGGCGCCTGGAAACACCATATATTTT

abundance: .
v_gene: TRBV29-1
j_gene: TRBJ1-1
d_gene: TRBD1
len: 14
CDR3aa: CSVYRDRGDTEAFF
CDR3nt: TGCAGCGTTTACCGGGACAGGGGAGACACTGAAGCTTTCTTT

abundance: few
v_gene: TRBV5-6
j_gene: TRBJ2-3
d_gene: .
len: 13
CDR3aa: CASSYDSTDTQYF
CDR3nt: TGTGCCAGCAGTTACGACAGCACAGATACGCAGTATTTT

abundance: .
v_gene: TRBV6-5
j_gene: TRBJ2-1
d_gene: .
len: 16
CDR3aa: CASSYGGARSYNEQFF
CDR3nt: TGTGCCAGCAGTTACGGCGGCGCCCGCTCCTACAATGAGCAGTTCTTC

abundance: many
v_gene: TRBV5-1
j_gene: TRBJ2-1
d_gene: .
len: 11
CDR3aa: CASSGVGGRFF
CDR3nt: TGCGCCAGCAGTGGTGTAGGCGGTCGGTTCTTC